Following are 21 T cell receptor beta chains from one sample sequenced in a study of blood T cell repertoires in COVID-19. Produced via immunoSEQ multiplex PCR; TCRdb's table is partial and in-frame only. Of roughly 150,000 clones listed, 79% were seen once; the top ten hold 15% to 20%. The sample comprised PBMCs or T cells enriched from blood (not recorded which). The receptor source for this set is a woman aged 70-85 years in a cohort exposed to, infected with or recovered from COVID-19 (not recorded which).

CDR3 sequence reads: CASSTTGTGSHEQYF. CDR3 DNA sequence: TGTGCCAGCAGTACGACCGGGACAGGGTCCCACGAGCAGTACTTC. The chain carries TRBV28 and TRBJ2-7; 9 nucleotides match TRBD1. V shed 5 bases and J 5 bases; nucleotides not matched to a gene: 10. The CDR3 runs 15 residues. Germline loops: CDR1 MDHEN, CDR2 SYDVKM.

This clone was seen a few times. The rearrangement joins TRBV27 to TRBJ1-6; TRBD1 agrees at 12 bases. V dropped 2 bases and J dropped 15; count of bases not matched to a gene: 11. The length of the CDR3 is 16 residues. CDR1 is MNHEY, CDR2 SMNVEV, per germline (reference sequence). In DNA, the CDR3 is TGTGCCAGCAGTTTAAGTGGCGGGACAGGGGGCCTACGCCTCCACTTT. The encoded protein is CASSLSGGTGGLRLHF.

The V gene is TRBV5-1, the J gene TRBJ2-1, with TRBD2 matching over 10 bases. This CDR3 is built from 15 residues. The junction had 4 bases not matched to a gene; V was cut back by 3 bases and J by 4 bases. From germline, CDR1 is SGHRS and CDR2 YFSETQ. CDR3 coding DNA: TGCGCCAGCAGCTCGGGGACTAGCGATTACAATGAGCAGTTCTTC. Its translation: CASSSGTSDYNEQFF. Full variable domain (remainder filled in from reference TRBV5-1 and TRBJ2-1): KAGVTQTPRYLIKTRGQQVTLSCSPISGHRSVSWYQQTPGQGLQFLFEYFSETQRNKGNFPGRFSGRQFSNSRSEMNVSTLELGDSALYLCASSSGTSDYNEQFFGPGTRLTVL.

V usage is TRBV12-2 and J usage is TRBJ1-1; the table assigns TRBD1, which was not confirmed against the DNA. TRBV12-2 constitutes a pseudogene. The CDR3 runs 15 residues. The CDR3 reads CASRLRSFNRGSTFF. In nucleotides, the CDR3 is TGTGCAAGTCGCTTACGGTCCTTTAACAGGGGTTCGACTTTCTTT.

This chain connects TRBV11-1 to TRBJ1-5; D might be TRBD1 (5 bases). V gave up 5 bases and J gave up 5 bases, with 10 bases separating them. Germline V gives CDR1 SGHAT, CDR2 FQDESV (reference sequence). The CDR3 is 13 residues long. CDR3 DNA: TGTGCCAGCAGCAAAAGGGGTGATCAGCCCCAGCATTTT. Its protein product is CASSKRGDQPQHF.

The chain combines TRBV19 with TRBJ1-5, with D unresolved. V lost 2 bases and J lost 3, with 11 bases in between. Germline V gives CDR1 LNHDA, CDR2 SQIVND (reference sequence). The CDR3 extends over 15 amino acids. CDR3 sequence: CASSIRPADNQPQHF. The CDR3 DNA reads as TGTGCCAGTAGTATAAGGCCGGCGGACAATCAGCCCCAGCATTTT.

CDR3: CASSAGQGIHNSPLHF. CDR3 sequence (DNA): TGTGCCAGCAGCGCAGGACAGGGCATCCATAATTCACCCCTCCACTTT. The rearrangement links TRBV7-2 to TRBJ1-6; the match to TRBD1 covers 8 bases. This CDR3 is 16 amino acids long. V was pared by 5 bases and J by 5 bases, with 8 bases of the junction left unmatched. Germline-derived CDR1 and CDR2 are SGHTA and FQGNSA.

There are a few counts of this clone. The V and J genes are TRBV7-2 and TRBJ1-1; D might be TRBD1 (6 bases). The CDR3 is 15 amino acids. Deletions cut 5 bases from V and 4 bases from J, with 17 bases between. Germline CDR1 reads SGHTA; CDR2 reads FQGNSA. The CDR3 reads CASSAHRVRGTEAFF. The CDR3 DNA reads TGTGCCAGCAGCGCCCACAGGGTTAGGGGCACTGAAGCTTTCTTT.

The sample holds one count of this clone. The chain couples TRBV28 to TRBJ1-5; D is unresolved. With 7 bases removed from V and 1 base from J, the gap between germline ends came to 5 bases. CDR3 size: 12 residues. The germline CDR1 and CDR2 sequences are MDHEN and SYDVKM. The CDR3 DNA follows: TGTGCCAGCACCCAGAGCAATCAGCCCCAGCATTTT. Encoded protein: CASTQSNQPQHF.

This clone was counted between two and nine times. The chain is built from TRBV5-4 and TRBJ2-7; D perhaps matches TRBD1 (5 bases). Germline assignment: CDR1 SGHNT and CDR2 YYREEE (reference sequence). CDR3 length: 16 residues. Trimming removed 4 bases at V and 6 bases at J, with 23 bases between. CDR3: CASSPGIHSSNSEQYF. The CDR3 coding sequence is TGTGCCAGCAGCCCAGGGATTCATAGCAGTAATAGCGAGCAGTACTTC. The full variable domain, with the rest looked up from reference TRBV5-4 and TRBJ2-7, is ETGVTQSPTHLIKTRGQQVTLRCSSQSGHNTVSWYQQALGQGPQFIFQYYREEENGRGNFPPRFSGLQFPNYSSELNVNALELDDSALYLCASSPGIHSSNSEQYFGPGTRLTVT.

This rearrangement joins TRBV9 to TRBJ2-3; 11 positions agree with TRBD2. CDR1 is SGDLS, CDR2 YYNGEE, per germline. This CDR3 region has 17 residues. The V gene end was trimmed by 0 bases and the J gene end by 3 bases; junction bases not matched to a gene: 6. CDR3 in DNA: TGTGCCAGCAGCGTAGCTTTAGCGGGAGGGGGTACAGATACGCAGTATTTT. Translating it yields CASSVALAGGGTDTQYF.

The chain couples TRBV28 to TRBJ1-5, with 8 positions matching TRBD1. The V and J ends lost 3 bases and 3 bases, in that order; junction bases with no gene match: 13. Germline values: CDR1 MDHEN, CDR2 SYDVKM. The CDR3 runs to 18 residues. The DNA of the CDR3 is TGTGCCAGCAGTTTGTCCCTCAGGGGGCGATCGATCAATCAGCCCCAGCATTTT. Amino acids: CASSLSLRGRSINQPQHF.

The J gene is TRBJ2-1, the V gene TRBV15; 10 positions match TRBD1. In germline, CDR1 is LNHNV, CDR2 YYDKDF (reference sequence). V lost 1 base, J lost 9 bases, and 9 bases stayed unmatched. This CDR3 has 16 amino acids. CDR3 in DNA: TGTGCCACCAGCAGAGTGTGGGACAGGGGCCAGAGTGAGCAGTTCTTC. Amino acids: CATSRVWDRGQSEQFF.

The gene calls are TRBV4-2 and TRBJ2-2; 7 bases map to TRBD2. Germline lookup yields CDR1 LGHNA and CDR2 YNFKEQ. The trim removed 3 bases at V and 0 bases at J, leaving 7 bases unmatched. The CDR3 contains 17 residues. CDR3 coding DNA: TGTGCCAGCAGCCAGTCTGCGGGAGCGGCGAACACCGGGGAGCTGTTTTTT. It codes for CASSQSAGAANTGELFF.

The chain couples TRBV7-6 to TRBJ2-3; TRBD1 aligns across 8 bases. The CDR3 is 19 amino acids. With V trimmed by 5 bases and J by 0 bases, 16 bases remained unmatched. Germline CDR1 is SGHVS and CDR2 is FNYEAQ. CDR3 protein: CASSLPSRDRNASTDTQYF. In DNA form, the CDR3 reads TGTGCCAGCAGCCTTCCTTCCCGGGACAGGAACGCTAGCACAGATACGCAGTATTTT.

The gene calls are TRBV28 and TRBJ1-2; 8 bases match TRBD1. The CDR3 extends over 15 amino acids. From germline, CDR1 is MDHEN and CDR2 SYDVKM. V lost 8 bases to trimming and J lost 2 bases; unmatched junction nucleotides: 10. CDR3 nucleotide sequence: TGTGCCAGCCTCGCAACAGGGGGAGCCAACTATGGCTACACCTTC. It is translated as CASLATGGANYGYTF.

The chain carries TRBV7-2 and TRBJ2-3, with a possible D match to TRBD1 (6 bases). Looked up from germline, CDR1 is SGHTA and CDR2 is FQGNSA. V shed 2 bases and J shed 4 bases, with 10 bases lying between them. The CDR3 consists of 14 residues. CDR3 amino acids: CASSLTSGADTQYF. CDR3 in DNA: TGTGCCAGCAGCTTAACCTCAGGGGCAGATACGCAGTATTTT.

The chain links TRBV6-2 or TRBV6-3 to TRBJ1-5, with 9 positions matching TRBD1. The CDR3 is made up of 17 amino acids. Germline V gene sequence: CDR1 MNHEY, CDR2 SVGEGT. The V and J ends lost 2 bases and 2 bases, in that order; junction bases with no gene match: 7. The CDR3 reads CASSYPTGGVGNQPQHF. DNA for the CDR3: TGTGCCAGCAGTTACCCAACAGGGGGCGTGGGCAATCAGCCCCAGCATTTT.

This sequence joins TRBV27 and TRBJ1-2; D not resolved. The CDR3 spans 14 residues. The germline CDR1 and CDR2 sequences are MNHEY and SMNVEV (reference sequence). Trimming removed 5 bases from V and 8 bases from J, with 18 bases in between. CDR3 bases: TGTGCCAGCAGTCCCGTTCCTTGGACGGGGGGCTACACCTTC. This sequence encodes CASSPVPWTGGYTF.

This clone showed up just once. The chain employs TRBV3-1 (or the pseudogene TRBV3-2) and TRBJ2-7, with D tentatively TRBD2 (5 bases). The germline CDR1 and CDR2 sequences are LGHDT and YNNKEL (reference sequence). V lost 0 bases and J 3 bases, leaving 15 bases between the germline ends. The CDR3 has 16 amino acids. CDR3 nucleotide sequence: TGTGCCAGCAGCCAAGATGCGGCGGGCCCCTACTACGAGCAGTACTTC. It encodes CASSQDAAGPYYEQYF.

This clone was detected many times. The chain is built from TRBV18 and TRBJ1-3, with no clear D. The CDR3 has 16 residues. V dropped 0 bases and J dropped 0 bases, with 9 bases sitting between them. The germline gives CDR1 KGHSH, CDR2 LQKENI. CDR3 in DNA: TGTGCCAGCTCACCACCGACACGAATCTCTGGAAACACCATATATTTT. This encodes CASSPPTRISGNTIYF.